Listed below are T cell receptor beta chains from one sample, sequenced in a study of monozygotic twins with inflammatory bowel disease. TCRdb reprocessed the 5' RACE reads, keeping one entry per CDR3 protein, no DNA. This table holds 400,000 to 500,000 distinct CDR3 sequences. The specimen was blood. Receptors were obtained from a human donor with ulcerative colitis or Crohn's disease, or a healthy co-twin of an affected twin (not recorded which). CDR3s include the opening cysteine and the closing phenylalanine or tryptophan.

length: 14; V: TRBV5-1; J: TRBJ1-6; CDR3: CASSLQGFNSPLHF
length: 13; V: TRBV29-1; J: TRBJ1-1; CDR3: CSADRGMNTEAFF
length: 16; V: TRBV20-1; J: TRBJ1-6; CDR3: CSARLGQGGFNSPLHF
length: 15; V: TRBV9; J: TRBJ1-1; CDR3: CASSPHGPSSTEAFF
length: 16; V: TRBV5-4; J: TRBJ2-1; CDR3: CASSSPGTSGNNEQFF
length: 12; V: TRBV7-9; J: TRBJ2-1; CDR3: CASSITSNEQFF
length: 18; V: TRBV6-5; J: TRBJ2-4; CDR3: CASSYSPPRWGAKNIQYF
length: 14; V: TRBV5-6; J: TRBJ1-6; CDR3: CASSRDANNSPLHF
length: 14; V: TRBV2; J: TRBJ2-5; CDR3: CASTGWRTQETQYF
length: 15; V: TRBV5-6; J: TRBJ1-6; CDR3: CASSPDPGGDSPLHF
length: 13; V: TRBV2; J: TRBJ1-1; CDR3: CASSVGAVTEAFF
length: 15; V: TRBV19; J: TRBJ1-2; CDR3: CASSTPGTGVYGYTF
length: 16; V: TRBV7-2; J: TRBJ2-7; CDR3: CASSLDAGGISYEQYF
length: 20; V: TRBV15; J: TRBJ2-3; CDR3: CATSRGVAGGRSTSTDTQYF
length: 15; V: TRBV18; J: TRBJ2-7; CDR3: CASSPRRTREAEQYF
length: 16; V: TRBV5-5; J: TRBJ1-2; CDR3: CASSFRPRTEAHGYTF
length: 18; V: TRBV5-5; J: TRBJ2-1; CDR3: CASSRLRVDRITYNEQFF
length: 17; V: TRBV6-2/TRBV6-3; J: TRBJ1-5; CDR3: CASSYSTGHQPNQPQHF
length: 14; V: TRBV7-9; J: TRBJ1-1; CDR3: CASSLGQRNTEAFF
length: 12; V: TRBV20-1; J: TRBJ1-4; CDR3: CSADQSDEKLFF
length: 14; V: TRBV5-1; J: TRBJ2-7; CDR3: CASSLRLAGSEQYF
length: 14; V: TRBV27; J: TRBJ1-2; CDR3: CASSLMGASNGYTF
length: 16; V: TRBV12-3/TRBV12-4; J: TRBJ1-4; CDR3: CASKGARDVYREKLFF
length: 13; V: TRBV7-2; J: TRBJ2-3; CDR3: CASNRRGPDTQYF
length: 19; V: TRBV5-1; J: TRBJ2-1; CDR3: CASSSPPLRLAGSYNEQFF
length: 16; V: TRBV7-2; J: TRBJ1-1; CDR3: CASSHLRTGHNTEAFF
length: 12; V: TRBV6-2/TRBV6-3; J: TRBJ2-1; CDR3: CASSYGANEQFF
length: 14; V: TRBV7-2; J: TRBJ2-7; CDR3: CASSLGGGSYEQYF
length: 15; V: TRBV9; J: TRBJ2-3; CDR3: CASSVDSSGRDTQYF